A selection of T cell receptor beta chains follows, all from one sample in a study of response to subunit inactivated influenza vaccine. TCRdb re-called the RT-PCR reads with MiXCR, one entry per CDR3 protein. This table holds some 520,000 distinct CDR3 sequences, approximately 15% found once. The sequenced sample was CD4+ T cells sorted from PBMCs, obtained less than 25 months after vaccination. These receptors came from a man in his fifties or sixties who received an inactivated influenza vaccine. The CDR3 runs from the conserved cysteine through the conserved F or W. Each record gives: CDR3 protein, V gene, J gene.

CDR3aa: CASSPGTGEAGNTIYF
v_gene: TRBV18
j_gene: TRBJ1-3

CDR3aa: CASSRQQGSTEAFF
v_gene: TRBV3-1
j_gene: TRBJ1-1

CDR3aa: CASSSNRVAGELFF
v_gene: TRBV7-3
j_gene: TRBJ2-2

CDR3aa: CASSYTGTLSEQFF
v_gene: TRBV7-9
j_gene: TRBJ2-1

CDR3aa: CSARAFRDRGYGYTF
v_gene: TRBV20-1
j_gene: TRBJ1-2

CDR3aa: CASSQGFALTGELFF
v_gene: TRBV14
j_gene: TRBJ2-2

CDR3aa: CASSPEAYTEAFF
v_gene: TRBV18
j_gene: TRBJ1-1

CDR3aa: CASSLRLAGGPNTGELFF
v_gene: TRBV11-2
j_gene: TRBJ2-2

CDR3aa: CASSPSGQNEKLFF
v_gene: TRBV5-1
j_gene: TRBJ1-4

CDR3aa: CASTPLNGPNIQYF
v_gene: TRBV6-2/TRBV6-3
j_gene: TRBJ2-4

CDR3aa: CASSHGTGNEKLFF
v_gene: TRBV5-1
j_gene: TRBJ1-4

CDR3aa: CATGGSGFITDTQYF
v_gene: TRBV6-1
j_gene: TRBJ2-3

CDR3aa: CASSSSGLNTGELFF
v_gene: TRBV5-1
j_gene: TRBJ2-2

CDR3aa: CASSQDATSGSWDNEQFF
v_gene: TRBV4-1
j_gene: TRBJ2-1

CDR3aa: CASRVDTYNEQFF
v_gene: TRBV5-1
j_gene: TRBJ2-1

CDR3aa: CASSQELMGAYEQYF
v_gene: TRBV4-3
j_gene: TRBJ2-7

CDR3aa: CASSHVSGSDETQYF
v_gene: TRBV5-1
j_gene: TRBJ2-5

CDR3aa: CASSVETATNTGELFF
v_gene: TRBV9
j_gene: TRBJ2-2

CDR3aa: CASSLGGTVSTGELFF
v_gene: TRBV5-1
j_gene: TRBJ2-2

CDR3aa: CSANRDSSYEQYF
v_gene: TRBV20-1
j_gene: TRBJ2-7

CDR3aa: CASSFERYAGELFF
v_gene: TRBV11-2
j_gene: TRBJ2-2

CDR3aa: CAISKDRTAAKNIQYF
v_gene: TRBV10-3
j_gene: TRBJ2-4

CDR3aa: CASSPPSGKNTGELFF
v_gene: TRBV11-2
j_gene: TRBJ2-2

CDR3aa: CASTGNNYGYTF
v_gene: TRBV4-1
j_gene: TRBJ1-2

CDR3aa: CSARGTVLAKNIQYF
v_gene: TRBV20-1
j_gene: TRBJ2-4

CDR3aa: CASSLERGHYNEQFF
v_gene: TRBV11-2
j_gene: TRBJ2-1

CDR3aa: CASSPDPKNIQYF
v_gene: TRBV6-1
j_gene: TRBJ2-4

CDR3aa: CSATLLASTYEQYF
v_gene: TRBV20-1
j_gene: TRBJ2-7

CDR3aa: CASSPGTAGTGELFF
v_gene: TRBV28
j_gene: TRBJ2-2

CDR3aa: CASSEGRTGPNEKLFF
v_gene: TRBV2
j_gene: TRBJ1-4

CDR3aa: CASSQGGPSSYNEQFF
v_gene: TRBV7-2
j_gene: TRBJ2-1

CDR3aa: CASSLGQGGQETQYF
v_gene: TRBV5-1
j_gene: TRBJ2-5

CDR3aa: CASGFGQGTEAFF
v_gene: TRBV12-5
j_gene: TRBJ1-1

CDR3aa: CSVETGSYEQYF
v_gene: TRBV29-1
j_gene: TRBJ2-7

CDR3aa: CASSSTGLGDTGELFF
v_gene: TRBV11-2
j_gene: TRBJ2-2

CDR3aa: CASSLSPASGRSSYEQYF
v_gene: TRBV7-6
j_gene: TRBJ2-7

CDR3aa: CSAGDATEAFF
v_gene: TRBV20-1
j_gene: TRBJ1-1

CDR3aa: CASSLLTSDNSGYTF
v_gene: TRBV7-9
j_gene: TRBJ1-2

CDR3aa: CASSQEPLAGGYNEQFF
v_gene: TRBV4-2
j_gene: TRBJ2-1

CDR3aa: CASSLAGTTSYDEQFF
v_gene: TRBV7-2
j_gene: TRBJ2-1

CDR3aa: CAWSEEGKLFF
v_gene: TRBV30
j_gene: TRBJ1-4

CDR3aa: CSVKAGYLTDTQYF
v_gene: TRBV29-1
j_gene: TRBJ2-3

CDR3aa: CASSLRLAEYEQYF
v_gene: TRBV5-1
j_gene: TRBJ2-7

CDR3aa: CSARVGTQETQYF
v_gene: TRBV20-1
j_gene: TRBJ2-5

CDR3aa: CSVDDGGYEQYF
v_gene: TRBV29-1
j_gene: TRBJ2-7

CDR3aa: CASRMMETQYF
v_gene: TRBV2
j_gene: TRBJ2-5

CDR3aa: CASSVNGGGYNEQFF
v_gene: TRBV2
j_gene: TRBJ2-1

CDR3aa: CASSPLGRYGYTF
v_gene: TRBV18
j_gene: TRBJ1-2

CDR3aa: CASSQQGLNEKLFF
v_gene: TRBV7-2
j_gene: TRBJ1-4

CDR3aa: CASSESTGLAGGTDTQYF
v_gene: TRBV10-1
j_gene: TRBJ2-3

CDR3aa: CASSQSFLAEPGELFF
v_gene: TRBV14
j_gene: TRBJ2-2

CDR3aa: CSARDPNSAKQFF
v_gene: TRBV20-1
j_gene: TRBJ2-1